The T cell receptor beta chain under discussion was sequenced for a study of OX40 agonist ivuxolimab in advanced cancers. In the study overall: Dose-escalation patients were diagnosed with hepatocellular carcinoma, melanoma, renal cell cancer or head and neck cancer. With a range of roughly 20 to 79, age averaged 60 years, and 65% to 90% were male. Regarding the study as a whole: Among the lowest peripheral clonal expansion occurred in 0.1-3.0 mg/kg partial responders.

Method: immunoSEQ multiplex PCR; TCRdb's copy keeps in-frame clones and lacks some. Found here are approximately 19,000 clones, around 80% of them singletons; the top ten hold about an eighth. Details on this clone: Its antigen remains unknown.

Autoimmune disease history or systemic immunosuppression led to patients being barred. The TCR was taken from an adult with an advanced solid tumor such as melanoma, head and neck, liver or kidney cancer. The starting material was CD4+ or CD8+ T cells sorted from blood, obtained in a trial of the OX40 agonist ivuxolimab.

In nucleotides, the CDR3 is TGTGCCAGCAGCCCCCGGCCTTCCTCCTACAATGAGCAGTTCTTC. This sequence encodes CASSPRPSSYNEQFF. This rearrangement joins TRBV7-9 to TRBJ2-1; D is unclear. The CDR3 length is 15 residues. With 5 bases removed from V and 0 bases from J, the gap between germline ends came to 11 bases. Per the germline V gene, CDR1 is SEHNR and CDR2 is FQNEAQ (reference sequence). Together with reference TRBV7-9 and TRBJ2-1, the CDR3 gives the full variable domain: DTGVSQNPRHKITKRGQNVTFRCDPISEHNRLYWYRQTLGQGPEFLTYFQNEAQLEKSRLLSDRFSAERPKGSFSTLEIQRTEQGDSAMYLCASSPRPSSYNEQFFGPGTRLTVL.